This T cell receptor (beta chain) was sequenced in a study of cytomegalovirus exposure and HLA in healthy donors. V lost 4 bases to trimming and J lost 6 bases; unmatched junction nucleotides: 7. Germline V gene sequence: CDR1 SGDLS, CDR2 YYNGEE. The CDR3 totals 15 residues. General study findings and limits: TCR beta chain V- and J-gene trimming was linked, in a later analysis, to a missense variant in DCLRE1C. In a later analysis, donors in an Asian-associated ancestry cluster reportedly had fewer N-insertions in productive TCRs than the cohort mean.

About this clone: What it binds is unknown.

PCR was performed using 60 Vbeta and 13 Jbeta primers. The assay was immunoSEQ multiplex PCR, and TCRdb's table has in-frame clones only and misses some. The data show over 70,000 clones, about 72% seen once. This rearrangement joins TRBV9 to TRBJ2-1; 10 nucleotides align to TRBD2. The origin of this receptor is a man aged 25 to 45 in good health and CMV-seronegative. Sequencing was done on a sample of PBMCs. The CDR3 DNA reads as TGTGCCAGCAGCTGGAGCGGGGGGGCCAGCAATGAGCAGTTCTTC. This codes for CASSWSGGASNEQFF. Full variable domain (remainder filled in from reference TRBV9 and TRBJ2-1): DSGVTQTPKHLITATGQRVTLRCSPRSGDLSVYWYQQSLDQGLQFLIQYYNGEERAKGNILERFSAQQFPDLHSELNLSSLELGDSALYFCASSWSGGASNEQFFGPGTRLTVL.